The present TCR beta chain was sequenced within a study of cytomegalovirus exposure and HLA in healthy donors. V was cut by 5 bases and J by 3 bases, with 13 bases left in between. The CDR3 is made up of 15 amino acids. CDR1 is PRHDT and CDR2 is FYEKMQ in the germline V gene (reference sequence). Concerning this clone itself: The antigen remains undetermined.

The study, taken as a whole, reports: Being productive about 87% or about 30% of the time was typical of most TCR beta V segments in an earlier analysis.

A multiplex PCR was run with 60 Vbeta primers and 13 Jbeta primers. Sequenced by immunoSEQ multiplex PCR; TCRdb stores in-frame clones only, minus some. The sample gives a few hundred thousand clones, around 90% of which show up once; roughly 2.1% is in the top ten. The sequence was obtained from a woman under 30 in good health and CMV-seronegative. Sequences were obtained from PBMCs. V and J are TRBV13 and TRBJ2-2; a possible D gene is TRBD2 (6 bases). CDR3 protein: CASSPGTAHTGELFF. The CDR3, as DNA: TGTGCCAGCAGCCCCGGGACTGCACACACCGGGGAGCTGTTTTTT.